Below are 6 T cell receptor beta chains sequenced from a single sample in a study of healthy donors' naive CD4 and CD8 T cells. TCR libraries were built from about 500 ng of total RNA by linear amplification. From the reads, TCRdb called clonotypes with MiXCR, one entry per CDR3 protein. The table records around 200,000 distinct CDR3 sequences, about four fifths of them present only once. The sequenced sample consisted of naive CD4+ and CD8+ T cells sorted from blood, pooled from several donors. These receptors were taken from a pool of human donors in good health; the sample pools cells from several healthy donors.

This clonotype was recorded only once. The chain links TRBV29-1 to TRBJ1-3; D might be TRBD1 (6 bases). The germline V gene encodes CDR1 SQVTM and CDR2 ANQGSEA. The CDR3 extends over 11 amino acids. V shed 7 bases and J shed 3 bases, with 7 bases lying between them. CDR3 amino acids: CSAGDGNTIYF. CDR3 nucleotides: TGCAGCGCAGGGGATGGAAACACCATATATTTT.

The genes are TRBV18 and TRBJ2-1; TRBD2 agrees at 7 bases. Germline assignment: CDR1 KGHSH and CDR2 LQKENI. V shed 3 bases and J 10 bases; nucleotides not matched to a gene: 9. This CDR3 has 14 amino acids. The CDR3 protein is CASSPMRGRGEQFF. CDR3 in DNA: TGTGCCAGCTCACCCATGCGGGGGAGGGGCGAGCAGTTCTTC.

The chain recombines TRBV19 with TRBJ1-1; D remains ambiguous. Trimming left V 3 bases short and J 3 bases short, with 11 bases between. CDR3 length equals 14 residues. From germline, CDR1 is LNHDA and CDR2 SQIVND (reference sequence). This chain's CDR3 is CASSIVRPYTEAFF. The DNA for the CDR3 is TGTGCCAGTAGTATTGTCAGGCCCTACACTGAAGCTTTCTTT.

The chain couples TRBV11-2 to TRBJ2-2; D is uncertain. The germline CDR1 and CDR2 sequences are SGHAT and FQNNGV. The CDR3 runs to 15 residues. Trimming removed 5 bases from V and 3 bases from J, with 13 bases in between. CDR3 in amino acids: CASSPARRHTGELFF. CDR3 nucleotide sequence: TGTGCCAGCAGCCCCGCGAGACGGCACACCGGGGAGCTGTTTTTT.

This rearrangement joins TRBV29-1 to TRBJ2-1; D uncertain. From germline, CDR1 is SQVTM and CDR2 ANQGSEA. Trimming took 5 bases from V and 5 from J, leaving 16 bases between them. The CDR3 is 14 residues long. This CDR3 is CSVPTLSRHNEQFF. The DNA for the CDR3 is TGCAGCGTTCCAACCCTCTCCCGGCACAATGAGCAGTTCTTC.

CDR3 sequence reads: CASSFPSGRGETQYF. DNA of the CDR3: TGTGCCAGCAGCTTCCCTAGCGGGAGGGGCGAGACCCAGTACTTC. The chain employs TRBV7-8 and TRBJ2-5, with 12 bases fitting TRBD2. The CDR3 spans 15 residues. Looked up from germline, CDR1 is SGHVS and CDR2 is FQNEAQ. With 3 bases clipped from V and 5 bases from J, the junction kept 4 bases outside the gene matches.